This TCR beta chain was sequenced for a study of PD-L1 blockade in urothelial cancer. Trimming left V 5 bases short and J 6 bases short, with 11 bases between. The germline CDR1 and CDR2 sequences are SEHNR and FQNEAQ (reference sequence). The CDR3 runs to 13 residues. Clones were read by immunoSEQ multiplex PCR, and TCRdb kept only the in-frame ones, dropping some. The profile covers around 49,000 clones, with about four fifths appearing a single time and about 12% taken by the ten largest. Time point described: peripheral blood 6 weeks after treatment start. This clone was detected only once. The chain recombines TRBV7-9 with TRBJ1-5, with D possibly being TRBD1 (5 bases). The sample was PBMCs, taken around atezolizumab (anti-PD-L1) treatment. The receptor comes from a man between 60 and 75 years old with urothelial cancer. The CDR3 protein is CASSQAGGQPQHF. CDR3 nucleotides: TGTGCCAGCAGCCAAGCCGGGGGTCAGCCCCAGCATTTT.